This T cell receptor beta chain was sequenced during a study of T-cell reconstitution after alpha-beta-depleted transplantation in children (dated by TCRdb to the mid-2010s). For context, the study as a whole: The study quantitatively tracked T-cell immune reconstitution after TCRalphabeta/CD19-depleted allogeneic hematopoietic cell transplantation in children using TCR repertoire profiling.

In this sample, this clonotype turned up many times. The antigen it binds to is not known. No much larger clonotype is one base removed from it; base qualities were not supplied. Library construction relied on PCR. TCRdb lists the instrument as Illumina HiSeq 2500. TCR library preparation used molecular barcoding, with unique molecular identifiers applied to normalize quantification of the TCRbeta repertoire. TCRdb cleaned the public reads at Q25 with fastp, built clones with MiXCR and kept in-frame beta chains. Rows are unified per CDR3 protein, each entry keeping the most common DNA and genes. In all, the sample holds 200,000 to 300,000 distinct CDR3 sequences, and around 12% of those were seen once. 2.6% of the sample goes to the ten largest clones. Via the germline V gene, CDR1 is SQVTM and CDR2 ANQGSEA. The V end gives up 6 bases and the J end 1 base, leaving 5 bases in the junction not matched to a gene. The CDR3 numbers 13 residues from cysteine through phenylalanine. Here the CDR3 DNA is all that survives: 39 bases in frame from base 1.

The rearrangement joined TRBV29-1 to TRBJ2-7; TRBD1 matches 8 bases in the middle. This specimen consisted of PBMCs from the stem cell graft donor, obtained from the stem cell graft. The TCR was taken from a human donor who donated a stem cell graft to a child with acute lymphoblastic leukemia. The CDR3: CSVSDRASYEQYF. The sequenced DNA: TGCAGCGTCTCGGACAGGGCATCCTACGAGCAGTACTTC.